One and the same sample provided the 25 T cell receptor beta chains below, sequenced in a study of response to subunit inactivated influenza vaccine. TCRdb used MiXCR to reprocess the RT-PCR reads, holding one entry per CDR3 protein. The repertoire consists of under 500,000 distinct CDR3 sequences, with roughly 9.7% occurring once and the leading ten covering about 12%. Sequencing was performed on PBMCs from blood, taken 40 to 50 days after vaccination. These receptors originate from a man between 50 and 59 years old who received an inactivated influenza vaccine.

This clonotype was seen ten or more times. The gene calls are TRBV7-6 and TRBJ2-1, with D perhaps matching TRBD2 (7 bases). Germline V CDR1 and CDR2: SGHVS, FNYEAQ. The CDR3 consists of 17 residues. The ends were cut back, 5 bases at V and 3 bases at J, with 20 bases in the middle. The CDR3 spells CASSRRFGGASYNEQFF. The DNA for the CDR3 is TGTGCCAGCAGCCGTAGGTTTGGGGGGGCCAGCTACAATGAGCAGTTCTTC.

The chain carries TRBV6-5 and TRBJ1-1; TRBD1 might be the D (5 bases). The germline gives CDR1 MNHEY, CDR2 SVGAGI. The CDR3 has 12 amino acids. Trimming removed 2 bases from V and 9 bases from J, with 10 bases in between. In DNA, the CDR3 is TGTGCCAGCAGTTACGAAACAGGCAAAGCTTTCTTT. Protein: CASSYETGKAFF.

This clonotype appeared a few times. V gene TRBV7-2 combines with J gene TRBJ2-7; TRBD2 agrees at 8 bases. The CDR3 totals 13 residues. V lost 1 base, J lost 9 bases, and 5 bases stayed unmatched. Per germline, CDR1 SGHTA and CDR2 FQGNSA. The CDR3: CASSLVAAGGQYF. The CDR3 nucleotides are TGTGCCAGCAGCTTAGTAGCGGCGGGGGGGCAGTACTTC.

CDR3 DNA: TGTGCCAGCAGCTTAATGGGGGGGACAAACACCGGGGAGCTGTTTTTT. This codes for CASSLMGGTNTGELFF. The genes are TRBV7-9 and TRBJ2-2; tentative D call: TRBD2 (7 bases). V was cut by 2 bases and J by 2 bases, with 12 bases left in between. Germline CDR1 SEHNR, CDR2 FQNEAQ (reference sequence). This CDR3 has 16 amino acids.

The V gene is TRBV7-9, the J gene TRBJ1-2; D is uncertain. Trimming removed 3 bases from V and 6 bases from J, with 17 bases in between. Germline CDR1 reads SEHNR; CDR2 reads FQNEAQ (reference sequence). This CDR3 is 15 amino acids long. CDR3 in amino acids: CASSFAIAVENGYTF. The CDR3 DNA is TGTGCCAGCAGCTTCGCTATCGCGGTCGAAAATGGCTACACCTTC.

This chain links TRBV6-5 with TRBJ2-3; 7 bases are a match to TRBD2. The CDR3 loop spans 14 amino acids. V gave up 2 bases and J gave up 3 bases; unmatched junction bases: 2. Germline-derived CDR1 and CDR2 are MNHEY and SVGAGI. The chain's CDR3 is CASSYPGRTDTQYF. The DNA for the CDR3 is TGTGCCAGCAGTTACCCCGGGAGGACAGATACGCAGTATTTT.

This clonotype came up a few times. V usage is TRBV6-1 and J usage is TRBJ2-5; possible D gene TRBD2, 5 bases. This CDR3 spans 13 amino acids. Per the germline V gene, CDR1 is MNHNS and CDR2 is SASEGT. The V end was cut by 6 bases, the J end by 5 bases, with 13 bases between. For the CDR3, the DNA is TGTGCCAGCAGGGTTTTACTAGGGGAGACCCAGTACTTC. It specifies CASRVLLGETQYF.

In this sample, this clonotype turned up many times. V gene TRBV5-1 combines with J gene TRBJ2-3; TRBD1 matches at 7 bases. Germline CDR1 and CDR2: SGHRS and YFSETQ. The CDR3 runs to 14 residues. Losses at the gene ends were 0 bases for V and 3 bases for J; bases not matched to a gene: 1. The CDR3 here is CASSLGDRTDTQYF. CDR3 DNA: TGCGCCAGCAGCTTGGGGGACAGAACAGATACGCAGTATTTT.

This clonotype came up many times. This chain links TRBV7-9 with TRBJ2-1, with D possibly matching TRBD2 (5 bases). The CDR3 extends over 15 amino acids. CDR1 is SEHNR and CDR2 is FQNEAQ in the germline V gene (reference sequence). Trimming took 6 bases from V and 0 from J, leaving 12 bases between them. The CDR3 DNA reads TGTGCCAGCAGGTCCGGGGAGAGCTCCTACAATGAGCAGTTCTTC. Its translation is CASRSGESSYNEQFF.

In its sample, this clonotype was seen a few times. The rearrangement links TRBV18 to TRBJ2-4, with 7 bases aligning to TRBD2. V shed 3 bases and J 5 bases; nucleotides not matched to a gene: 4. The CDR3 consists of 14 residues. Per germline, CDR1 KGHSH and CDR2 LQKENI. As DNA, the CDR3 is TGTGCCAGCTCACCGGAACGGGAGGAAAACATTCAGTACTTC. This encodes CASSPEREENIQYF.

The genes are TRBV6-5 and TRBJ1-2; 7 bases fit TRBD1. This CDR3 contains 15 residues. CDR1 MNHEY and CDR2 SVGAGI come from the germline V gene. J was trimmed by 2 bases and V by 2 bases; bases with no gene match: 5. The CDR3 spells CASSYDREGNYGYTF. The DNA for the CDR3 is TGTGCCAGCAGTTACGACAGGGAAGGCAACTATGGCTACACCTTC.

This chain joins TRBV10-3 and TRBJ1-2; TRBD1 matches 8 bases. J was trimmed by 2 bases and V by 8 bases; bases with no gene match: 4. This CDR3 has 13 residues. Germline assignment: CDR1 ENHRY and CDR2 SYGVKD. CDR3 sequence reads: CAIRRDRNYGYTF. For the CDR3, the DNA is TGTGCCATCCGCCGGGACAGGAACTATGGCTACACCTTC.

A few counts support this clonotype. The chain carries TRBV5-1 and TRBJ1-2, with unresolved D. Trimming removed 2 bases from V and 7 bases from J, with 12 bases in between. The CDR3 is made up of 13 amino acids. Germline V gene lookup returns CDR1 SGHRS and CDR2 YFSETQ. The CDR3 DNA sequence: TGCGCCAGCAGCTTAGATTTAAAAGGTGGCTACACCTTC. This sequence encodes CASSLDLKGGYTF.

V and J are TRBV4-1 and TRBJ1-4; D is unresolved. Germline CDR1 MGHRA, CDR2 YSYEKL. The CDR3 sequence is 15 residues long. Trimming left V 1 base short and J 7 bases short, with 13 bases between. As DNA, the CDR3 is TGCGCCAGCAGCCAAGCTACCGGAGTCGGTGAAAAACTGTTTTTT. Protein sequence: CASSQATGVGEKLFF.

The chain carries TRBV11-2 and TRBJ2-5, with TRBD1 identical over 8 bases. J was trimmed by 6 bases and V by 0 bases; bases with no gene match: 9. There are 16 residues in the CDR3. In germline, CDR1 is SGHAT, CDR2 FQNNGV. CDR3: CASSLDQGAILKTQYF. The CDR3 DNA sequence: TGTGCCAGCAGCTTAGATCAGGGGGCGATTTTAAAGACCCAGTACTTC.

V usage is TRBV12-3 or TRBV12-4 and J usage is TRBJ1-5; D ambiguous. CDR3 length: 13 residues. The V end lost 4 bases, the J end lost 7 bases, and 11 bases lay between the germline ends. CDR3 protein: CASSSSLGQPQHF. The DNA for the CDR3 is TGTGCCAGCAGTTCCTCCCTAGGCCAGCCCCAGCATTTT.

This clonotype was counted many times. J is TRBJ2-3 and V is TRBV5-6, with D possibly TRBD2 on 6 matching bases. Germline V CDR1 and CDR2: SGHDT, YYEEEE. V was pared by 0 bases and J by 2 bases, with 10 bases between. The CDR3 loop spans 15 amino acids. The CDR3 DNA sequence: TGTGCCAGCAGCTTGGAACGGGACTCCACAGATACGCAGTATTTT. Its translation is CASSLERDSTDTQYF.

This chain links TRBV29-1 with TRBJ2-2; D uncertain. The CDR3 loop spans 12 amino acids. Germline values: CDR1 SQVTM, CDR2 ANQGSEA. V was pared by 3 bases and J by 3 bases, with 5 bases between. The CDR3 here is CSVESDTGELFF. CDR3 DNA sequence: TGCAGCGTTGAGTCAGACACCGGGGAGCTGTTTTTT.

This clonotype was detected only once. V usage is TRBV5-6 and J usage is TRBJ2-7; TRBD2 is a possible D gene (6 bases). Trimming removed 3 bases from V and 2 bases from J, with 15 bases in between. This CDR3 region has 15 residues. Germline loops: CDR1 SGHDT, CDR2 YYEEEE. CDR3 sequence: CASSWGRDWTYEQYF. In nucleotides, the CDR3 is TGTGCCAGCAGCTGGGGCCGGGACTGGACCTACGAGCAGTACTTC.

Ten or more counts support this clonotype. This chain connects TRBV20-1 to TRBJ2-4, with 10 bases lining up with TRBD1. Germline-derived CDR1 and CDR2 are DFQATT and SNEGSKA (reference sequence). V lost 1 base to trimming and J lost 9 bases; unmatched junction nucleotides: 6. This CDR3 region has 14 residues. The CDR3 sequence: CSARVGTGDSIQYF. The CDR3 DNA sequence: TGCAGTGCTAGAGTCGGGACAGGGGACAGCATTCAGTACTTC.

In its sample, this clonotype was seen many times. This rearrangement joins TRBV7-2 to TRBJ1-2; D not resolved. The CDR3 is 17 amino acids. The germline V and J ends were trimmed by 1 base and 0 bases, with 15 bases remaining between them. CDR1 is SGHTA and CDR2 is FQGNSA in the germline V gene. The CDR3 loop reads CASSLVEGLSANYGYTF. CDR3 DNA sequence: TGTGCCAGCAGCTTAGTGGAGGGTTTGAGTGCTAACTATGGCTACACCTTC.

The gene calls are TRBV4-2 and TRBJ2-5; TRBD1 aligns across 8 bases. Trimming removed 3 bases from V and 4 bases from J; junction bases left unmatched: 4. The V gene's germline CDR1 is LGHNA and CDR2 YNFKEQ. The CDR3 spans 14 residues. CDR3 amino acids: CASSHVTGGETQYF. DNA of the CDR3: TGTGCCAGCAGCCATGTTACAGGGGGAGAGACCCAGTACTTC.

The chain recombines TRBV18 with TRBJ2-5; TRBD2 agrees at 11 bases. Trimming took 3 bases from V and 4 from J; bases not matched to a gene: 4. CDR1 and CDR2 (germline): KGHSH, LQKENI. The CDR3 sequence is 15 residues long. CDR3 region: CASSPSTSGVETQYF. The CDR3 DNA reads as TGTGCCAGCTCACCCTCGACTAGCGGGGTAGAGACCCAGTACTTC.

J is TRBJ2-1 and V is TRBV7-9; 7 positions agree with TRBD2. This CDR3 is built from 15 residues. CDR1 SEHNR and CDR2 FQNEAQ come from the germline V gene (reference sequence). Unmatched junction bases numbered 2, after V lost 2 bases and J lost 1 base. The CDR3 here is CASSLHGGSYNEQFF. For the CDR3, the DNA is TGTGCCAGCAGCTTACACGGGGGGTCCTACAATGAGCAGTTCTTC.

This clonotype has ten or more counts. The genes are TRBV14 and TRBJ2-1, with 7 bases fitting TRBD2. Germline CDR1 reads SGHDN; CDR2 reads FVKESK. After removal of 2 bases from V and 3 bases from J, the junction contained 13 bases not matched to a gene. This CDR3 region has 18 residues. For the CDR3, the DNA is TGTGCCAGCAGCCAACCGAGCAACTGGCGGGGGAGCTACAATGAGCAGTTCTTC. Translation: CASSQPSNWRGSYNEQFF.